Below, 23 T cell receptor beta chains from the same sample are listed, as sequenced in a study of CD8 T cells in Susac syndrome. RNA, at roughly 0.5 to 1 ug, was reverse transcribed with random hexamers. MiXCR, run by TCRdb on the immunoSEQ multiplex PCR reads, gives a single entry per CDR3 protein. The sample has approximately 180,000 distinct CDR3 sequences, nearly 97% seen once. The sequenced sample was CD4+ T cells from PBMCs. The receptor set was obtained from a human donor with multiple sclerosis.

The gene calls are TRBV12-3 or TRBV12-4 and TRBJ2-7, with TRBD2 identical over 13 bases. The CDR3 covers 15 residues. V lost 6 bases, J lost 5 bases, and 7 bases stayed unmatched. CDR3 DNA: TGTGCCAGCAGCCTGACTAGCGGGGGGCCCCACGAGCAGTACTTC. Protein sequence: CASSLTSGGPHEQYF.

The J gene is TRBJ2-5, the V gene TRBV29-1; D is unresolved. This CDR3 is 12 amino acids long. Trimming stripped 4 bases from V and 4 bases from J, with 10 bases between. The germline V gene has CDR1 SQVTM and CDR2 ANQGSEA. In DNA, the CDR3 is TGCAGCGTTGTCCCAGGACGAGAGACCCAGTACTTC. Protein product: CSVVPGRETQYF.

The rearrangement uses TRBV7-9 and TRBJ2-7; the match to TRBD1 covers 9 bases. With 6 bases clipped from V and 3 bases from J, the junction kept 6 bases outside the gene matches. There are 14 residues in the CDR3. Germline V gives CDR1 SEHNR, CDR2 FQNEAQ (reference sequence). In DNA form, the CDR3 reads TGTGCCAGCAGTTACCTGACAGGGGGCTACGAGCAGTACTTC. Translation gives CASSYLTGGYEQYF.

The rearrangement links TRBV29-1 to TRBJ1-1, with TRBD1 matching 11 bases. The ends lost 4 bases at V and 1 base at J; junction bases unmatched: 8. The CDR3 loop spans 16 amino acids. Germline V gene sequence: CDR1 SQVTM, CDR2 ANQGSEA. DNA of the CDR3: TGCAGCGTTGCGGACAGGGGGCGTGGGACGAACACTGAAGCTTTCTTT. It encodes CSVADRGRGTNTEAFF.

The CDR3 bases are TGTGCCAGCAGCTTAATGGGCCTCAGCACAGATACGCAGTATTTT. Translated, it gives CASSLMGLSTDTQYF. The chain links TRBV11-2 to TRBJ2-3; D ambiguous. The CDR3 has 15 amino acids. Germline CDR1 and CDR2: SGHAT and FQNNGV. V was cut by 2 bases and J by 0 bases, with 9 bases left in between.

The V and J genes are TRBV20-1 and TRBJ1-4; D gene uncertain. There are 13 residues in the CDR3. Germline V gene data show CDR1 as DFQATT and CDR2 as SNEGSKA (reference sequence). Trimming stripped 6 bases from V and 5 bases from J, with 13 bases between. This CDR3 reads CSAPAVVNEKLFF. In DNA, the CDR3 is TGCAGTGCCCCCGCGGTAGTAAATGAAAAACTGTTTTTT.

This chain's CDR3 is CSAILRAPVETQYF. CDR3 DNA: TGCAGTGCTATTCTCCGGGCCCCCGTGGAGACCCAGTACTTC. The chain joins TRBV20-1 to TRBJ2-5; D unresolved. Germline V gene sequence: CDR1 DFQATT, CDR2 SNEGSKA (reference sequence). V was pared by 4 bases and J by 5 bases, with 17 bases between. There are 14 residues in the CDR3.

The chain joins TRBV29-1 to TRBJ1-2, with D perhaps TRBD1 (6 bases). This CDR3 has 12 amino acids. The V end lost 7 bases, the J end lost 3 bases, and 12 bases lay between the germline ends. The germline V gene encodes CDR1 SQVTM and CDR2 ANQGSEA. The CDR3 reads CSAVKGDYGYTF. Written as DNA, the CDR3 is TGCAGCGCCGTGAAGGGGGACTATGGCTACACCTTC.

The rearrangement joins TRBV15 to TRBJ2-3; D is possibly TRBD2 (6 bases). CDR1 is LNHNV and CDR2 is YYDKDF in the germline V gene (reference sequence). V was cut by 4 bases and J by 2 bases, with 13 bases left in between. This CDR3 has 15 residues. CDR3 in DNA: TGTGCCACCAGCATACGGGGACTTCACACAGATACGCAGTATTTT. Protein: CATSIRGLHTDTQYF.

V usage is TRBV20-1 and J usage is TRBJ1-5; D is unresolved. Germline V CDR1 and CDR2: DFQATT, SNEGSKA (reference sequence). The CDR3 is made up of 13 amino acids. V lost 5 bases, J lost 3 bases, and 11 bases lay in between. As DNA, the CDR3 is TGCAGTGCTGGTGAAAGCTACAATCAGCCCCAGCATTTT. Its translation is CSAGESYNQPQHF.

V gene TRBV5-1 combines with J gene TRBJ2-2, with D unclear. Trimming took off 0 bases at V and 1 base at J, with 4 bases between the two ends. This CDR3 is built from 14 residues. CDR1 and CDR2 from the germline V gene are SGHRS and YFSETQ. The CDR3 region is CASSLDMNTGELFF. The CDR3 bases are TGCGCCAGCAGCTTGGATATGAACACCGGGGAGCTGTTTTTT. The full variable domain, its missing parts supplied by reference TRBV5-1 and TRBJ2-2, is KAGVTQTPRYLIKTRGQQVTLSCSPISGHRSVSWYQQTPGQGLQFLFEYFSETQRNKGNFPGRFSGRQFSNSRSEMNVSTLELGDSALYLCASSLDMNTGELFFGEGSRLTVL.

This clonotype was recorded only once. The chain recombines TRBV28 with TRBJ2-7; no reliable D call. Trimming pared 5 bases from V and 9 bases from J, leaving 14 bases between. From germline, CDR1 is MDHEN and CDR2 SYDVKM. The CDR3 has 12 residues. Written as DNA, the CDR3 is TGTGCCAGCAGTCCCAGGTCCCCCGCGCAGTACTTC. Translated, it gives CASSPRSPAQYF.

In DNA form, the CDR3 reads TGTGCCAGCAGCGTCGGGACAGCTATACCATGGACATCCTATAATTCACCCCTCCACTTT. It translates to CASSVGTAIPWTSYNSPLHF. This chain links TRBV3-1 with TRBJ1-6, with 7 bases that match TRBD1. CDR1 is LGHDT and CDR2 is YNNKEL in the germline V gene (reference sequence). The CDR3 is 20 residues long. The ends lost 5 bases at V and 1 base at J; junction bases unmatched: 17. Full variable domain (missing parts from reference TRBV3-1 and TRBJ1-6): DTAVSQTPKYLVTQMGNDKSIKCEQNLGHDTMYWYKQDSKKFLKIMFSYNNKELIINETVPNRFSPKSPDKAHLNLHINSLELGDSAVYFCASSVGTAIPWTSYNSPLHFGNGTRLTVT.

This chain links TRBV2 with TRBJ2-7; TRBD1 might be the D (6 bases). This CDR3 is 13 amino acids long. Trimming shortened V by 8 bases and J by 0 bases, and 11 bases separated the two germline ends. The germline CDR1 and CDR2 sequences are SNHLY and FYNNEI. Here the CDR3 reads CASAMDSSYEQYF. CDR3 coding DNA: TGTGCCAGCGCTATGGACAGCTCCTACGAGCAGTACTTC.

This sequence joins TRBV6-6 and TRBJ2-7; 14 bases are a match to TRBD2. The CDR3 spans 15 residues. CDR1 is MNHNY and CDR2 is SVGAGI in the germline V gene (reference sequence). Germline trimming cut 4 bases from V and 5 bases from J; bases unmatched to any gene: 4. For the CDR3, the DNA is TGTGCCAGCAGTTCGACTAGCGGGGGGGTGGACGAGCAGTACTTC. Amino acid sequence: CASSSTSGGVDEQYF.

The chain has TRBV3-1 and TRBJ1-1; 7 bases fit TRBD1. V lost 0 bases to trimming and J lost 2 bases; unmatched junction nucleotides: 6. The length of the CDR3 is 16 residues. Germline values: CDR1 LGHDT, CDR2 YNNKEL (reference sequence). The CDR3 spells CASSQDTGDSNTEAFF. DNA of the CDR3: TGTGCCAGCAGCCAAGATACAGGGGACAGTAACACTGAAGCTTTCTTT. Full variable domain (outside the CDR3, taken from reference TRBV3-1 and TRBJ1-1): DTAVSQTPKYLVTQMGNDKSIKCEQNLGHDTMYWYKQDSKKFLKIMFSYNNKELIINETVPNRFSPKSPDKAHLNLHINSLELGDSAVYFCASSQDTGDSNTEAFFGQGTRLTVV.

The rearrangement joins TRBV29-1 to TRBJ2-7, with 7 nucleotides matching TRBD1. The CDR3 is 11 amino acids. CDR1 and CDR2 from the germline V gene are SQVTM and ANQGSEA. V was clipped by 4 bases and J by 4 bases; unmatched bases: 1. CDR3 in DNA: TGCAGCGTTGTACAGGGGTACGAGCAGTACTTC. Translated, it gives CSVVQGYEQYF.

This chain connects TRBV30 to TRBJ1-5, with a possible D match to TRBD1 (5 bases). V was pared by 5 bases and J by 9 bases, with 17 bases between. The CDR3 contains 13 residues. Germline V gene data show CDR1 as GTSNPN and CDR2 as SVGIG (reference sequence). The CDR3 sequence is CAWGGRREGPQHF. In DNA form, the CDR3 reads TGTGCCTGGGGGGGACGGAGGGAAGGGCCCCAGCATTTT.

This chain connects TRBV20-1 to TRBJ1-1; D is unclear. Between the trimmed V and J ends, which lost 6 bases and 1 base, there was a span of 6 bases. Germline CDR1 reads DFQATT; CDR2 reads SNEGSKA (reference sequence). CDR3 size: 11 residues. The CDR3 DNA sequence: TGCAGTGCAGAGAAGAACACTGAAGCTTTCTTT. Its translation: CSAEKNTEAFF.

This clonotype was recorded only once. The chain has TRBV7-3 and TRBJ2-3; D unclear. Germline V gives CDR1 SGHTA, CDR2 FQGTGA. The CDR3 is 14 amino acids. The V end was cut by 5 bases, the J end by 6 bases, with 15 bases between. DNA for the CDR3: TGTGCCAGCAGCCCAGGCTCCACGCGCGATACGCAGTATTTT. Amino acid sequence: CASSPGSTRDTQYF.

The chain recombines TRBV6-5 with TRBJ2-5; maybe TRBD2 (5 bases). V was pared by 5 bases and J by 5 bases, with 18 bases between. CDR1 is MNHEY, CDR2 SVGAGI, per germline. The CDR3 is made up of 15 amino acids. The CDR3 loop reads CASSTTAGHLETQYF. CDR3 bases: TGTGCCAGCAGTACCACCGCGGGTCACTTGGAGACCCAGTACTTC.

The CDR3 DNA is TGTGCCAGCAGCCCCCTGAACCGAAAGGGATCCTACGAGCAGTACTTC. It is translated as CASSPLNRKGSYEQYF. J is TRBJ2-7 and V is TRBV11-2, with D unresolved. The V gene's germline CDR1 is SGHAT and CDR2 FQNNGV. The CDR3 totals 16 residues. V was pared by 5 bases and J by 1 base, with 18 bases between.

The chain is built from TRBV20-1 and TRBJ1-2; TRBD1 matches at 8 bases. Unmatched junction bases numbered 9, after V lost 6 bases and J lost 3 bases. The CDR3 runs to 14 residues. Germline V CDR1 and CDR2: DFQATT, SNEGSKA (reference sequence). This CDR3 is CSAMDRVIHYGYTF. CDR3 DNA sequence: TGCAGTGCAATGGACAGGGTTATTCACTATGGCTACACCTTC.